The 25 T cell receptor beta chains in this list originate from one sample, sequenced in a study of shared clonotypes between healthy human individuals. This table comes from immunoSEQ multiplex PCR, and its TCRdb copy is limited to in-frame clones, with some not included. The sample lists nearly 750,000 clones, over 55% occurring once. The sequenced sample consisted of memory CD4+ T cells sorted from blood. The subset: CD45RA-negative fraction. These receptor sequences come from a woman younger than 45 in good health.

The J gene is TRBJ2-5, the V gene TRBV19, with 9 bases that match TRBD1. The germline V gene encodes CDR1 LNHDA and CDR2 SQIVND (reference sequence). The CDR3 loop spans 14 amino acids. The J segment lost 3 bases and the V segment lost 4 bases, leaving 3 bases of the junction unmatched. CDR3 sequence (DNA): TGTGCCAGTAGTACTTGGGACAGGGAAGAGACCCAGTACTTC. It encodes CASSTWDREETQYF.

The chain uses TRBV30 and TRBJ2-7; D gene unclear. The V end was cut by 3 bases, the J end by 2 bases, with 14 bases between. CDR1 GTSNPN and CDR2 SVGIG come from the germline V gene (reference sequence). The CDR3 has 14 residues. CDR3: CAWRRDLLTYEQYF. The CDR3 nucleotides read TGTGCCTGGAGAAGGGATCTCCTCACCTACGAGCAGTACTTC. The full variable domain, rest sourced from reference TRBV30 and TRBJ2-7, is SQTIHQWPATLVQPVGSPLSLECTVEGTSNPNLYWYRQAAGRGLQLLFYSVGIGQISSEVPQNLSASRPQDRQFILSSKKLLLSDSGFYLCAWRRDLLTYEQYFGPGTRLTVT.

This clone was seen more than once but under ten times. The V gene is TRBV11-2, the J gene TRBJ2-1; D might be TRBD1 (6 bases). Germline assignment: CDR1 SGHAT and CDR2 FQNNGV. V was clipped by 4 bases and J by 9 bases, with 13 bases between them. This CDR3 has 13 residues. The chain's CDR3 is CASSSTWTAEQFF. The CDR3 nucleotides are TGTGCCAGCAGCTCGACTTGGACAGCTGAGCAGTTCTTC.

A note on this clone: This specimen includes other DNA sequences encoding the same CDR3. The chain employs TRBV7-9 and TRBJ2-7; D ambiguous. Between the trimmed V and J ends, which lost 0 bases and 0 bases, there was a span of 6 bases. The CDR3 consists of 14 residues. CDR1 and CDR2 (germline): SEHNR, FQNEAQ (reference sequence). As DNA, the CDR3 is TGTGCCAGCAGCTTAGCGGGGAACTCCTACGAGCAGTACTTC. Protein sequence: CASSLAGNSYEQYF.

V gene TRBV10-3 combines with J gene TRBJ2-7; 15 bases fit TRBD2. The V gene end was trimmed by 10 bases and the J gene end by 5 bases; junction bases not matched to a gene: 6. This CDR3 is 14 amino acids long. Germline V CDR1 and CDR2: ENHRY, SYGVKD. In DNA, the CDR3 is TGTGCCACCGGGGGACTAGCGGGAGGCCACGAGCAGTACTTC. The encoded protein is CATGGLAGGHEQYF.

The rearrangement uses TRBV6-8 and TRBJ1-1; 8 nucleotides agree with TRBD1. Looked up from germline, CDR1 is MNHGY and CDR2 is SAAAGT. The CDR3 covers 11 residues. V lost 6 bases, J lost 10 bases, and 4 bases stayed unmatched. The CDR3 loop reads CASRRQGRAFF. In nucleotides, the CDR3 is TGTGCCAGCAGACGACAGGGGAGAGCTTTCTTT.

This chain joins TRBV6-5 and TRBJ1-2; the D gene is possibly TRBD1 (5 bases). The V end was cut by 7 bases, the J end by 1 base, with 10 bases between. The CDR3 sequence is 13 residues long. Germline CDR1 reads MNHEY; CDR2 reads SVGAGI. This CDR3 reads CASTTGFNYGYTF. The CDR3 bases are TGTGCCAGCACCACAGGTTTTAACTATGGCTACACCTTC.

This clone was counted a few times. Other DNA sequences in this specimen translate into the identical CDR3. This chain links TRBV7-9 with TRBJ2-3; no reliable D call. Trimming cost V 5 bases and J 7 bases, with 10 bases left between them. From germline, CDR1 is SEHNR and CDR2 FQNEAQ (reference sequence). This CDR3 comprises 12 residues. CDR3: CASSSGLNTQYF. For the CDR3, the DNA is TGTGCCAGCAGCAGTGGTTTGAATACGCAGTATTTT.

The chain has TRBV19 and TRBJ2-2; perhaps D is TRBD1 or TRBD2 (6 bases each). V lost 5 bases and J lost 0, with 19 bases in between. From germline, CDR1 is LNHDA and CDR2 SQIVND (reference sequence). The CDR3 loop spans 18 amino acids. This chain's CDR3 is CASSRRDKAGSNTGELFF. CDR3 bases: TGTGCCAGTAGTCGCCGGGACAAAGCGGGCTCGAACACCGGGGAGCTGTTTTTT.

The V call is TRBV10-3, the J call TRBJ1-1; D gene unclear. Trimming took off 0 bases at V and 1 base at J, with 15 bases between the two ends. The CDR3 length is 17 residues. Germline values: CDR1 ENHRY, CDR2 SYGVKD. CDR3 in amino acids: CAISESIGKAANTEAFF. As DNA, the CDR3 is TGTGCCATCAGTGAGTCCATAGGTAAGGCGGCGAACACTGAAGCTTTCTTT.

As regards this clone: Other DNA sequences in the sample encode the same CDR3. The chain joins TRBV7-2 to TRBJ1-5, with 7 bases matching TRBD1. V lost 4 bases and J lost 1; bases outside the gene matches: 4. CDR3 length: 15 amino acids. Per germline, CDR1 SGHTA and CDR2 FQGNSA. CDR3 sequence reads: CASSSKTGSNQPQHF. DNA for the CDR3: TGTGCCAGCAGCTCAAAGACAGGGAGCAATCAGCCCCAGCATTTT.

This chain links TRBV7-2 with TRBJ2-2, with unresolved D. The CDR3 is 13 residues long. Trimming shortened V by 4 bases and J by 6 bases, and 9 bases separated the two germline ends. Germline CDR1 reads SGHTA; CDR2 reads FQGNSA. DNA for the CDR3: TGTGCCAGCAGCTCCAATTTGGCCGGGGAGCTGTTTTTT. Encoded protein: CASSSNLAGELFF.

This chain uses TRBV7-9 with TRBJ2-7, with 10 bases that match TRBD2. Germline loops: CDR1 SEHNR, CDR2 FQNEAQ (reference sequence). The trim removed 6 bases at V and 3 bases at J, leaving 2 bases unmatched. The CDR3 covers 13 residues. The CDR3, as DNA: TGTGCCAGCAGTCTAGCGGGGGACTACGAGCAGTACTTC. Translation: CASSLAGDYEQYF.

The genes are TRBV7-2 and TRBJ2-7; no clear D gene. This CDR3 has 13 amino acids. The germline V and J ends were trimmed by 1 base and 5 bases, with 9 bases remaining between them. Germline V gene data show CDR1 as SGHTA and CDR2 as FQGNSA. DNA of the CDR3: TGTGCCAGCAGCTTAGAATTACGGCACGAGCAGTACTTC. Residues: CASSLELRHEQYF.

The chain couples TRBV4-1 to TRBJ2-5, with D hard to call. Germline CDR1 reads MGHRA; CDR2 reads YSYEKL. The CDR3 runs to 12 residues. V was shortened by 0 bases and J by 5 bases, with 4 bases between the two germline ends. The CDR3 DNA follows: TGCGCCAGCAGCCAAGATTTGGAGACCCAGTACTTC. Translated: CASSQDLETQYF.

This chain joins TRBV28 and TRBJ1-2, with no clear D. There are 13 residues in the CDR3. Trimming removed 10 bases at V and 0 bases at J, with 12 bases between. CDR1 MDHEN and CDR2 SYDVKM come from the germline V gene. DNA of the CDR3: TGTGCCACTGCCGCGTTCCCTAACTATGGCTACACCTTC. This sequence encodes CATAAFPNYGYTF.

V gene TRBV2 combines with J gene TRBJ2-5, with 12 bases that match TRBD1. The CDR3 loop spans 14 amino acids. Losses at the gene ends were 4 bases for V and 5 bases for J; bases not matched to a gene: 2. Per germline, CDR1 SNHLY and CDR2 FYNNEI. The CDR3 nucleotides read TGTGCCAGCAGTGCGGGACAGGGGGCGGAGACCCAGTACTTC. Translated: CASSAGQGAETQYF. Combining the CDR3 with reference TRBV2 and TRBJ2-5 gives the whole variable domain EPEVTQTPSHQVTQMGQEVILRCVPISNHLYFYWYRQILGQKVEFLVSFYNNEISEKSEIFDDQFSVERPDGSNFTLKIRSTKLEDSAMYFCASSAGQGAETQYFGPGTRLLVL.

The V gene is TRBV5-4, the J gene TRBJ2-3; maybe TRBD2 (5 bases). The CDR3 covers 15 residues. V lost 0 bases and J lost 6, with 14 bases in between. CDR1 and CDR2 from the germline V gene are SGHNT and YYREEE (reference sequence). The CDR3 spells CASSLGGERRDTQYF. CDR3 nucleotides: TGTGCCAGCAGCTTGGGGGGAGAACGCCGGGATACGCAGTATTTT.

The chain combines TRBV6-6 with TRBJ1-5; possibly TRBD1 for D (5 bases). CDR1 MNHNY and CDR2 SVGAGI come from the germline V gene (reference sequence). The CDR3 has 13 amino acids. Trimming took 6 bases from V and 7 from J, leaving 13 bases between them. The CDR3 here is CASRRDWGQPQHF. The CDR3 DNA reads TGTGCCAGCAGGCGAGATTGGGGGCAGCCCCAGCATTTT.

This chain uses TRBV11-2 with TRBJ1-2; D gene uncertain. The germline gives CDR1 SGHAT, CDR2 FQNNGV. This CDR3 region has 12 residues. V shed 2 bases and J shed 8 bases, with 9 bases lying between them. CDR3 residues: CASSLMGGGYTF. The CDR3 coding sequence is TGTGCCAGCAGCTTAATGGGAGGCGGCTACACCTTC. The whole variable domain, filled in from reference TRBV11-2 and TRBJ1-2, reads EAGVAQSPRYKIIEKRQSVAFWCNPISGHATLYWYQQILGQGPKLLIQFQNNGVVDDSQLPKDRFSAERLKGVDSTLKIQPAKLEDSAVYLCASSLMGGGYTFGSGTRLTVV.

This chain joins TRBV15 and TRBJ1-1, with D possibly being TRBD1 (5 bases). CDR1 and CDR2 from the germline V gene are LNHNV and YYDKDF (reference sequence). This CDR3 has 14 amino acids. V lost 1 base and J 8 bases, leaving 14 bases between the germline ends. CDR3 in DNA: TGTGCCACCAGCAGAGGATCAGGGTCTCCCGAAGCTTTCTTT. Its protein product is CATSRGSGSPEAFF.

V and J are TRBV19 and TRBJ2-1, with 8 bases lining up with TRBD1. Germline V gene data show CDR1 as LNHDA and CDR2 as SQIVND (reference sequence). J lost 0 bases, V lost 5 bases, and 6 bases had no gene match. The CDR3 length is 16 residues. The CDR3 here is CASSPRTGSSYNEQFF. In DNA, the CDR3 is TGTGCCAGTAGTCCACGGACAGGGAGCTCCTACAATGAGCAGTTCTTC.

The chain has TRBV28 and TRBJ1-5, with D possibly TRBD1 on 5 matching bases. This CDR3 has 16 residues. The germline V gene encodes CDR1 MDHEN and CDR2 SYDVKM. The ends were cut back, 6 bases at V and 0 bases at J, with 15 bases in the middle. This CDR3 is CASRLYRTHSNQPQHF. CDR3 nucleotides: TGTGCCAGCAGACTATACAGGACGCATAGCAATCAGCCCCAGCATTTT.

This clone was found a few times. The chain is built from TRBV5-1 and TRBJ2-7, with 14 nucleotides matching TRBD2. V dropped 2 bases and J dropped 6; count of bases not matched to a gene: 7. Germline V gene lookup returns CDR1 SGHRS and CDR2 YFSETQ. This CDR3 contains 16 residues. The CDR3 loop is CASSFKDGLAGGEQYF. DNA of the CDR3: TGCGCCAGCAGCTTTAAAGATGGACTAGCGGGAGGCGAGCAGTACTTC.

The V and J genes are TRBV2 and TRBJ2-3, with D possibly being TRBD2 (5 bases). Trimming removed 6 bases from V and 3 bases from J, with 13 bases in between. CDR3 length: 14 amino acids. The germline V gene encodes CDR1 SNHLY and CDR2 FYNNEI. CDR3 loop: CASSLVRETDTQYF. Here the CDR3 DNA reads TGTGCCAGCAGCTTGGTCCGGGAAACAGATACGCAGTATTTT. Filled out from reference TRBV2 and TRBJ2-3, the complete variable domain reads EPEVTQTPSHQVTQMGQEVILRCVPISNHLYFYWYRQILGQKVEFLVSFYNNEISEKSEIFDDQFSVERPDGSNFTLKIRSTKLEDSAMYFCASSLVRETDTQYFGPGTRLTVL.